Sequencing of this T cell receptor (beta chain) was carried out in a study of patients and donors after allogeneic stem cell transplantation (TCRdb year 2020). To note about this clonotype: It lacks a known antigen. The record has no base qualities; no much larger clone is one base away.

Library method: RT-PCR. These reads were obtained on a NextSeq 550. Using fastp at Q25 and MiXCR, TCRdb reprocessed the public reads and kept productive beta chains. Every entry covers one CDR3 protein and lists the most common genes and DNA from its rows. The sample includes 400,000 to 500,000 distinct CDR3 sequences, with around 16% observed a single time. The ten largest account for 7.2% of the sample. The sequenced sample consisted of blood, either unsorted or a sorted T cell fraction (not recorded which). This receptor was obtained from a human donor who was either an allogeneic HSCT recipient or a stem cell or donor lymphocyte infusion donor (not recorded which). It is not recorded whose cells these are; they may come from a transplant donor.

The CDR3 region: CASSYGVGYTF. The base sequence is TGTGCCAGCAGTTACGGGGTCGGCTACACCTTC. This sequence uses TRBV6-6 and TRBJ1-2; no D gene is confidently identified. Including cysteine and phenylalanine, the CDR3 has 11 amino acids. The CDR3 DNA has 33 bases and is translated from base 1. Reading the germline V gene (reference sequence) gives CDR1 MNHNY and CDR2 SVGAGI. The junction shows trimming of 2 bases on V and 8 bases on J, plus 6 bases between the germline ends.